This is a list of T cell receptor beta chains from one sample in a study of technical replicates of blood from a few donors. TCRdb's table, derived via immunoSEQ multiplex PCR, lists solely in-frame clones and lacks some. The data show about 54,000 clones, with around 94% seen just once and about 0.22% held by the top ten. The sample was T cells isolated from PBMCs. These receptors were obtained from a human donor in good health. CDR3s include the opening cysteine and the closing phenylalanine or tryptophan. The order of the fields is V gene, CDR3 protein.

v_gene: TRBV6-5; CDR3aa: CASSYGDSNTGELFF
v_gene: TRBV5-4; CDR3aa: CASSLNRGQKYEQYF
v_gene: TRBV5-4; CDR3aa: CASSFLEGAPYEQYF
v_gene: TRBV9; CDR3aa: CASSVVEGDYGYTF
v_gene: TRBV6-5; CDR3aa: CASVPGTGPYEQYF
v_gene: TRBV5-6; CDR3aa: CASSFRAGGDTQYF
v_gene: TRBV28; CDR3aa: CASRYRYEQYF
v_gene: TRBV6-5; CDR3aa: CASRKGSTEAFF
v_gene: TRBV5-4; CDR3aa: CASSPGRDIDTGELFF
v_gene: TRBV23-1; CDR3aa: CASNKYTGHTNTGELFF
v_gene: TRBV28; CDR3aa: CASSFRGGDEQYF
v_gene: TRBV11-3; CDR3aa: CASETSGLQETQYF
v_gene: TRBV13; CDR3aa: CASSLDTGNTIYF
v_gene: TRBV5-5; CDR3aa: CASSFTRTGTEAFF
v_gene: TRBV10-2; CDR3aa: CASSAGVGNTIYF
v_gene: TRBV12-5; CDR3aa: CASGLVLATGYGYTF
v_gene: TRBV11-1; CDR3aa: CATAGGGDYNEQFF
v_gene: TRBV7-2; CDR3aa: CASRPTPSGYQETQYF
v_gene: TRBV15; CDR3aa: CATSRDRGAGHEQFF
v_gene: TRBV10-1; CDR3aa: CASGVDSSSYEQYF
v_gene: TRBV28; CDR3aa: CATLTGGSSSGANVLTF
v_gene: TRBV9; CDR3aa: CASSGVRNEQYF
v_gene: TRBV5-5; CDR3aa: CASSSDSLNIQYF
v_gene: TRBV14; CDR3aa: CASSLPLAGVMVNEQFF
v_gene: TRBV15; CDR3aa: CATSSALAGGGDTQYF
v_gene: TRBV10-3; CDR3aa: CAISDMSGRQETQYF
v_gene: TRBV10-3; CDR3aa: CAISEGRGDGYTF
v_gene: TRBV10-3; CDR3aa: CAISEMFTGTDNTGELFF
v_gene: TRBV9; CDR3aa: CASSVVGTSGPYNEQFF
v_gene: TRBV7-2; CDR3aa: CASSVIDRGQETQYF
v_gene: TRBV5-1; CDR3aa: CASSPAQAYNEQFF
v_gene: TRBV7-9; CDR3aa: CASSGTTPYEQYF
v_gene: TRBV28; CDR3aa: CASTPGEGYEQYF
v_gene: TRBV28; CDR3aa: CASSPFGGGPMNTEAFF
v_gene: TRBV6-5; CDR3aa: CASSQSQGSEAFF
v_gene: TRBV7-6; CDR3aa: CASSQGLAGGLAKNIQYF
v_gene: TRBV29-1; CDR3aa: CSVSLRRAPYEQYF
v_gene: TRBV10-1; CDR3aa: CASSAGSGANVLTF
v_gene: TRBV15; CDR3aa: CATSRRRGGDGYTF
v_gene: TRBV5-1; CDR3aa: CASSLMPLLGGRYEQYF
v_gene: TRBV5-6; CDR3aa: CASSLGNNYGYTF
v_gene: TRBV29-1; CDR3aa: CSALGEGSTDTQYF
v_gene: TRBV11-2; CDR3aa: CASTLQLGGDYGYTF
v_gene: TRBV6-5; CDR3aa: CASSYGGTETEAFF
v_gene: TRBV29-1; CDR3aa: CSVAGQGITNEQFF